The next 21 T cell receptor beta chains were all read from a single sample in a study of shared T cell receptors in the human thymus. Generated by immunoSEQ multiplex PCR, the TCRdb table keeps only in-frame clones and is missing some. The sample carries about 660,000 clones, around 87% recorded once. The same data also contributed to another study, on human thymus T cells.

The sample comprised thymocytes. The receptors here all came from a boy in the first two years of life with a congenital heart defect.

This chain's CDR3 is CSVAGENTEAFF. CDR3 sequence (DNA): TGCAGCGTTGCCGGGGAGAACACTGAAGCTTTCTTT. The chain couples TRBV29-1 to TRBJ1-1; D gene ambiguous. The V gene's germline CDR1 is SQVTM and CDR2 ANQGSEA. The CDR3 totals 12 residues. Trimming stripped 4 bases from V and 1 base from J, with 7 bases between.

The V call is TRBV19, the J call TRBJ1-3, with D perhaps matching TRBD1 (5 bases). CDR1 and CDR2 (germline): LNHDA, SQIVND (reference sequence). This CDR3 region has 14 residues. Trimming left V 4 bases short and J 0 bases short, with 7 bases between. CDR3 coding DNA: TGTGCCAGTAGTACGGGGGACTCTGGAAACACCATATATTTT. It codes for CASSTGDSGNTIYF.

The CDR3 is CASSLRGDGLAIYEQFF. CDR3 nucleotide sequence: TGTGCCAGCAGCTTAAGGGGGGACGGACTAGCAATCTATGAGCAGTTCTTC. This chain uses TRBV7-3 with TRBJ2-1; TRBD2 agrees at 8 bases. V shed 1 base, J shed 8 bases, and the junction held 13 bases outside the gene matches. Germline V lookup: CDR1 SGHTA, CDR2 FQGTGA. The CDR3 loop spans 17 amino acids. Together with reference TRBV7-3 and TRBJ2-1, the CDR3 gives the full variable domain: GAGVSQTPSNKVTEKGKYVELRCDPISGHTALYWYRQSLGQGPEFLIYFQGTGAADDSGLPNDRFFAVRPEGSVSTLKIQRTERGDSAVYLCASSLRGDGLAIYEQFFGPGTRLTVL.

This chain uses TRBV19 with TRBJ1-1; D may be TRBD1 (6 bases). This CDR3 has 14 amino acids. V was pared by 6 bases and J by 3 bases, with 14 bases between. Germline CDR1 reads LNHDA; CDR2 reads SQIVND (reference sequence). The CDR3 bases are TGTGCCAGTAGCACCCTGGGGGCCCACACTGAAGCTTTCTTT. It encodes CASSTLGAHTEAFF.

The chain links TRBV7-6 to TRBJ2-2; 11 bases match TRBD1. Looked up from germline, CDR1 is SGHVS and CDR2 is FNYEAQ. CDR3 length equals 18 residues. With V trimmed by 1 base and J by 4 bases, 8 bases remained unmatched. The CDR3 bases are TGTGCCAGCAGCTTAGAAGAAGGACAGGGGGCTTTCACCGGGGAGCTGTTTTTT. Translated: CASSLEEGQGAFTGELFF.

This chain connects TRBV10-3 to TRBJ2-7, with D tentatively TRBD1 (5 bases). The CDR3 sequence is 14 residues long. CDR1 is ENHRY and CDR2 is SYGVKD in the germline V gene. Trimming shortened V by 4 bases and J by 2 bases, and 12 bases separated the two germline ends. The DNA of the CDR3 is TGTGCCATCAGTGGTGTAGGGGTCACCTACGAGCAGTACTTC. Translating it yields CAISGVGVTYEQYF.

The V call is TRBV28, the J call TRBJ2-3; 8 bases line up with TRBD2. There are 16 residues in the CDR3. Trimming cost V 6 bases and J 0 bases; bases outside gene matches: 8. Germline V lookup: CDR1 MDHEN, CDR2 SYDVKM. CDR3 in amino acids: CASSANSGASTDTQYF. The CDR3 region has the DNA TGTGCCAGCAGCGCCAATAGCGGGGCTAGCACAGATACGCAGTATTTT.

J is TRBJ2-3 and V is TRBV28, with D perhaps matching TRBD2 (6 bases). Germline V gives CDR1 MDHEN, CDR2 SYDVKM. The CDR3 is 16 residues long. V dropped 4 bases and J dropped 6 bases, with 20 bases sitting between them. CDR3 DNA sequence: TGTGCCAGCAGTTCGCGGGACGGTGGGCAGGCCGATACGCAGTATTTT. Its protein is CASSSRDGGQADTQYF.

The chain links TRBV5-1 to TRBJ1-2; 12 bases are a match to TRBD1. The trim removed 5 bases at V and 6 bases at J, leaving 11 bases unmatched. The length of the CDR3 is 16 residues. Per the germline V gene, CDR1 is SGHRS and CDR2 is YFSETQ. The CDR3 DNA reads TGCGCCAGCAGATACGTGGGACAGGGGGCTCGGGATGGCTACACCTTC. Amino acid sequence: CASRYVGQGARDGYTF. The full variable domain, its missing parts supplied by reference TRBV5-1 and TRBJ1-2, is KAGVTQTPRYLIKTRGQQVTLSCSPISGHRSVSWYQQTPGQGLQFLFEYFSETQRNKGNFPGRFSGRQFSNSRSEMNVSTLELGDSALYLCASRYVGQGARDGYTFGSGTRLTVV.

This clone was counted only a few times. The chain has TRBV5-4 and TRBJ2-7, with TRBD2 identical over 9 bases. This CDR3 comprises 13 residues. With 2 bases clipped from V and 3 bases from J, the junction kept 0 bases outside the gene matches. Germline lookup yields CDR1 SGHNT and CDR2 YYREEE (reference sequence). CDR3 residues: CASSFSGSYEQYF. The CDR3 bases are TGTGCCAGCAGCTTTAGCGGGAGCTACGAGCAGTACTTC.

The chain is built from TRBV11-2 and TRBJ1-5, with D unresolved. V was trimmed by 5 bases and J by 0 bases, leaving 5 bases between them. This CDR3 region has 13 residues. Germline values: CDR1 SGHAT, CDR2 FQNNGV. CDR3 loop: CASSPNSNQPQHF. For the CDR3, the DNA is TGTGCCAGCAGCCCAAATAGCAATCAGCCCCAGCATTTT.

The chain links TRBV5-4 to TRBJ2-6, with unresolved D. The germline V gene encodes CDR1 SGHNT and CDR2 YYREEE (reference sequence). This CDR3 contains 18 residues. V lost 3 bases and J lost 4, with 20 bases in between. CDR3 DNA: TGTGCCAGCAGCTCGACAAAACCCACAAGAGCCGGGGCCAACGTCCTGACTTTC. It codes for CASSSTKPTRAGANVLTF.

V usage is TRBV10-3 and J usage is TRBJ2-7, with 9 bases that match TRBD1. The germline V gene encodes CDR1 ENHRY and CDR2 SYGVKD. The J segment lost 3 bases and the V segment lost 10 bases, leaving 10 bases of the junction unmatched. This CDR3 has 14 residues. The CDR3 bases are TGTGCCAGCTCCATCGGGACAGGGAACTACGAGCAGTACTTC. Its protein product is CASSIGTGNYEQYF.

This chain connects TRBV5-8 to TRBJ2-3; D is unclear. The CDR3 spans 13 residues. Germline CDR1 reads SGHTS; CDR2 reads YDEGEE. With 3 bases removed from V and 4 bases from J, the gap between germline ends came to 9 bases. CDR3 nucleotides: TGTGCCAGCAGCTCCGGGTGCGCAGATACGCAGTATTTT. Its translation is CASSSGCADTQYF.

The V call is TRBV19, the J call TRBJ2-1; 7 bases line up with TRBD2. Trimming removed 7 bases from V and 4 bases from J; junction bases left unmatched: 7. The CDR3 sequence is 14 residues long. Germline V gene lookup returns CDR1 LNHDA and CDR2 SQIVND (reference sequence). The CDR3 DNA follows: TGTGCCAGTAAGATGGAAGCGGGGTACAATGAGCAGTTCTTC. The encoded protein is CASKMEAGYNEQFF.

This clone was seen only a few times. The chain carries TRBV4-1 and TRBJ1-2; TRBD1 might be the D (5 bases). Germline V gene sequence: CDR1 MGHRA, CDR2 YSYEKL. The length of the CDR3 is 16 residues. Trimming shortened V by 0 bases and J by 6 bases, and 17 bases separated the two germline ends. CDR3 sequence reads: CASSQDRAGRLDGYTF. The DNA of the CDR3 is TGCGCCAGCAGCCAAGATCGGGCAGGGCGGTTGGATGGCTACACCTTC.

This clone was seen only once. This chain's CDR3 is CSAAGLDEKLFF. DNA for the CDR3: TGCAGCGCTGCAGGGTTGGATGAAAAACTGTTTTTT. The chain recombines TRBV29-1 with TRBJ1-4; D perhaps matches TRBD1 (5 bases). Germline assignment: CDR1 SQVTM and CDR2 ANQGSEA. V was clipped by 7 bases and J by 6 bases, with 12 bases between them. The CDR3 loop spans 12 amino acids. Using reference TRBV29-1 and TRBJ1-4 for the parts outside the CDR3, the full variable domain is SAVISQKPSRDICQRGTSLTIQCQVDSQVTMMFWYRQQPGQSLTLIATANQGSEATYESGFVIDKFPISRPNLTFSTLTVSNMSPEDSSIYLCSAAGLDEKLFFGSGTQLSVL.

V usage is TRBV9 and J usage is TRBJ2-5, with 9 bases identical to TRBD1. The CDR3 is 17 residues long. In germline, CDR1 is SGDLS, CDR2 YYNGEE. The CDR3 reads CASGTGPIFSRVETQYF. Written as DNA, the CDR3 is TGTGCTTCCGGGACAGGGCCGATCTTCAGCCGCGTCGAGACCCAGTACTTC.

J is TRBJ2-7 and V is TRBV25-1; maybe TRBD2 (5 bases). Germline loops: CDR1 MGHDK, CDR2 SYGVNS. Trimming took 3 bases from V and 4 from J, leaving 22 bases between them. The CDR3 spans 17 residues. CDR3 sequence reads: CASSDVVVGAQLYEQYF. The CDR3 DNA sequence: TGTGCCAGCAGTGATGTAGTAGTGGGAGCCCAGCTATACGAGCAGTACTTC.

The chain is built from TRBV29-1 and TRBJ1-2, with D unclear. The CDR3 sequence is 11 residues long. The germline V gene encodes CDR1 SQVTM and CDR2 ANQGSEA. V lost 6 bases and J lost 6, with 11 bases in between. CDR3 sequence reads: CSVNGEDGYTF. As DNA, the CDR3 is TGCAGCGTAAACGGTGAGGATGGCTACACCTTC.

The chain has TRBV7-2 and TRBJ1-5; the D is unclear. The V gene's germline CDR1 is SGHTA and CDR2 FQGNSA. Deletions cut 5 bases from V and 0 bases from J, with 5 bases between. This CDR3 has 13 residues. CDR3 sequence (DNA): TGTGCCAGCAGCGCACTTAGCAATCAGCCCCAGCATTTT. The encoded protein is CASSALSNQPQHF.